This TCR beta chain was identified in a study of blood T cell repertoires in COVID-19. Study information: The United States, Italy and Spain supplied acute and convalescent COVID-19 samples. T cells, B-cell-depleted T cells, or PBMCs supplied cDNA or gDNA.

Of note for this clone: One junction end does not reproduce the germline sequence, and a read error may be involved.

Original processing notes: Estimation of nucleated cell counts relied on the amplification of reference gene primers. Method: immunoSEQ multiplex PCR; TCRdb's copy keeps in-frame clones and lacks some. V and J calls and clone size come straight from that table; D and trimming were deduced from the DNA. The profile shows around 270,000 clones, roughly nine tenths of them singletons. There are 18 residues in the CDR3. CDR1 and CDR2 (germline): KGHDR, SFDVKD. The sequenced material came from peripheral blood. The V and J genes are TRBV24-1 and TRBJ1-4; 11 bases map to TRBD1. The source of this sequence is a man between 40 and 49 years old who had recovered from COVID-19. CDR3: CATSDRDKGTGGNVKLFF. CDR3 DNA sequence: TGTGCCACCAGTGACCGAGACAAAGGGACAGGGGGGAATGTAAAACTGTTTTTT.